One sample yielded the 28 T cell receptor beta chains listed below, sequenced in a study of cytomegalovirus exposure and HLA in healthy donors. The PCR had 60 Vbeta and 13 Jbeta primers. Generated by immunoSEQ multiplex PCR, the TCRdb table keeps only in-frame clones and is missing some. The data contain some 100,000 clones, over 60% of them singletons. Sequencing was performed on PBMCs. These receptors were collected from a female donor in good health and CMV-seropositive.

V is TRBV6-6 and J is TRBJ2-4; D might be TRBD2 (5 bases). From germline, CDR1 is MNHNY and CDR2 SVGAGI (reference sequence). V was cut by 6 bases and J by 1 base, with 13 bases left in between. The CDR3 loop spans 15 amino acids. CDR3: CASRDPAAAKNIQYF. The DNA for the CDR3 is TGTGCCAGCAGGGACCCAGCGGCCGCCAAAAACATTCAGTACTTC.

The chain is built from TRBV30 and TRBJ2-1; 14 bases fit TRBD2. The V gene end was trimmed by 0 bases and the J gene end by 6 bases; junction bases not matched to a gene: 16. The germline V gene has CDR1 GTSNPN and CDR2 SVGIG (reference sequence). CDR3 length equals 20 residues. The CDR3 spells CAWSVVGTSGSPRRGNEQFF. CDR3 DNA: TGTGCCTGGAGTGTGGTCGGGACTAGCGGGAGCCCCAGGCGGGGCAATGAGCAGTTCTTC.

This chain connects TRBV7-9 to TRBJ2-3; TRBD2 agrees at 9 bases. V trimming: 5 bases; J trimming: 1 base; junction bases outside the gene matches: 4. The CDR3 extends over 15 amino acids. Germline CDR1 and CDR2: SEHNR and FQNEAQ (reference sequence). The CDR3 sequence: CASSPTSGGTDTQYF. The DNA for the CDR3 is TGTGCCAGCAGCCCGACTAGCGGCGGCACAGATACGCAGTATTTT.

The V and J genes are TRBV6-5 and TRBJ2-1; 9 bases are a match to TRBD2. Trimming at V came to 2 bases and at J to 10 bases, leaving 3 bases not matched to a gene. The CDR3 length is 13 residues. Germline CDR1 MNHEY, CDR2 SVGAGI. The CDR3 protein is CASSYASGVEQFF. Written as DNA, the CDR3 is TGTGCCAGCAGTTACGCTAGCGGGGTGGAGCAGTTCTTC.

V usage is TRBV5-5 and J usage is TRBJ2-2; TRBD2 agrees at 11 bases. Unmatched junction bases numbered 7, after V lost 2 bases and J lost 4 bases. CDR1 SGHKS and CDR2 YYEKEE come from the germline V gene (reference sequence). The CDR3 is made up of 17 amino acids. The DNA of the CDR3 is TGTGCCAGCAGCTTTGGCCTCACTAGCGGGGGCACCGGGGAGCTGTTTTTT. Protein product: CASSFGLTSGGTGELFF.

The rearrangement uses TRBV6-1 and TRBJ1-2; TRBD1 matches 8 bases. The V gene end was trimmed by 7 bases and the J gene end by 3 bases; junction bases not matched to a gene: 4. The germline V gene has CDR1 MNHNS and CDR2 SASEGT. The CDR3 has 13 amino acids. CDR3 sequence reads: CASNPDRDYGYTF. CDR3 DNA sequence: TGTGCCAGCAACCCGGACAGGGACTATGGCTACACCTTC.

This sequence joins TRBV6-5 and TRBJ2-4, with 7 positions matching TRBD2. This CDR3 region has 11 residues. Germline values: CDR1 MNHEY, CDR2 SVGAGI. Germline trimming cut 6 bases from V and 13 bases from J; bases unmatched to any gene: 6. CDR3 sequence reads: CASSDGGRQYF. CDR3 sequence (DNA): TGTGCCAGCAGCGACGGGGGGAGGCAGTACTTC.

This CDR3 reads CASSWADRGDTQYF. In DNA, the CDR3 is TGCGCCAGCAGCTGGGCCGACAGGGGCGATACGCAGTATTTT. The chain carries TRBV5-1 and TRBJ2-3, with 8 bases aligning to TRBD1. From germline, CDR1 is SGHRS and CDR2 YFSETQ. The CDR3 length is 14 residues. V lost 3 bases and J lost 6; bases outside the gene matches: 6.

The chain uses TRBV27 and TRBJ2-7, with D perhaps TRBD2 (5 bases). The CDR3 runs 18 residues. V dropped 3 bases and J dropped 3 bases, with 24 bases sitting between them. The germline CDR1 and CDR2 sequences are MNHEY and SMNVEV (reference sequence). In DNA, the CDR3 is TGTGCCAGCAGTTTTATCACTAGTCAGTCCCCCGCCAGCTACGAGCAGTACTTC. It encodes CASSFITSQSPASYEQYF.

J is TRBJ2-1 and V is TRBV12-5; D perhaps matches TRBD2 (5 bases). V dropped 6 bases and J dropped 1 base, with 10 bases sitting between them. Germline assignment: CDR1 LGHNT and CDR2 FRNRAP. The CDR3 covers 14 residues. In DNA form, the CDR3 reads TGTGCTAGTGGCCGGACTGCTTCCTACAATGAGCAGTTCTTC. It translates to CASGRTASYNEQFF.

V gene TRBV30 combines with J gene TRBJ2-1; TRBD2 aligns across 10 bases. This CDR3 contains 15 residues. V was pared by 3 bases and J by 7 bases, with 9 bases of the junction left unmatched. Germline loops: CDR1 GTSNPN, CDR2 SVGIG (reference sequence). This CDR3 reads CAWRRSGGATNEQFF. The DNA of the CDR3 is TGTGCCTGGAGGAGAAGCGGGGGGGCCACGAATGAGCAGTTCTTC. The variable domain in full, with the rest retrieved from reference TRBV30 and TRBJ2-1, is SQTIHQWPATLVQPVGSPLSLECTVEGTSNPNLYWYRQAAGRGLQLLFYSVGIGQISSEVPQNLSASRPQDRQFILSSKKLLLSDSGFYLCAWRRSGGATNEQFFGPGTRLTVL.

This clone has only one observation. In DNA form, the CDR3 reads TGTGCCAGCAGACCGAACCTCCGGGACAGGGGCTTCAATCAGCCCCAGCATTTT. Translated: CASRPNLRDRGFNQPQHF. J is TRBJ1-5 and V is TRBV14; the match to TRBD1 covers 10 bases. This CDR3 spans 18 amino acids. CDR1 is SGHDN and CDR2 is FVKESK in the germline V gene. The V and J ends lost 6 bases and 3 bases, in that order; junction bases with no gene match: 14.

This rearrangement joins TRBV7-2 to TRBJ2-4; 7 positions agree with TRBD1. This CDR3 has 12 residues. CDR1 and CDR2 (germline): SGHTA, FQGNSA. Losses at the gene ends were 0 bases for V and 13 bases for J; bases not matched to a gene: 3. As DNA, the CDR3 is TGTGCCAGCAGCTTAGCGGACAGGCGGCAGTACTTC. This translates into CASSLADRRQYF.

A few counts support this clone. This chain uses TRBV19 with TRBJ2-7; 15 positions agree with TRBD2. The CDR3 runs to 15 residues. Per the germline V gene, CDR1 is LNHDA and CDR2 is SQIVND (reference sequence). With 6 bases clipped from V and 3 bases from J, the junction kept 3 bases outside the gene matches. CDR3 loop: CASRGLAGGNYEQYF. DNA of the CDR3: TGTGCCAGTAGGGGACTAGCGGGAGGTAACTACGAGCAGTACTTC.

This chain links TRBV6-6 with TRBJ2-1; a weak D match, TRBD1 (6 bases). CDR1 and CDR2 (germline): MNHNY, SVGAGI (reference sequence). Trimming cost V 2 bases and J 2 bases, with 13 bases left between them. This CDR3 is 16 amino acids long. CDR3 loop: CASSYQTGITYNEQFF. The CDR3 DNA is TGTGCCAGCAGTTACCAAACAGGGATTACCTACAATGAGCAGTTCTTC.

This clone was seen only a few times. The V call is TRBV5-8, the J call TRBJ2-7; D is undetermined. The CDR3 spans 14 residues. CDR1 is SGHTS and CDR2 is YDEGEE in the germline V gene. The V end was cut by 3 bases, the J end by 0 bases, with 10 bases between. In DNA form, the CDR3 reads TGTGCCAGCAGCTCGCGGTCGGCCTCCTACGAGCAGTACTTC. Its protein product is CASSSRSASYEQYF. Variable domain in full (rest from reference TRBV5-8 and TRBJ2-7): EAGVTQSPTHLIKTRGQQATLRCSPISGHTSVYWYQQALGLGLQFLLWYDEGEERNRGNFPPRFSGRQFPNYSSELNVNALELEDSALYLCASSSRSASYEQYFGPGTRLTVT.

This clone came up a few times. The CDR3 nucleotides are TGTGCCAGCAGTGCCCTGGCCGGGGGGCAAGAGACCCAGTACTTC. It yields the protein CASSALAGGQETQYF. J is TRBJ2-5 and V is TRBV5-4; 7 bases match TRBD2. The germline V gene has CDR1 SGHNT and CDR2 YYREEE (reference sequence). J lost 2 bases, V lost 5 bases, and 9 bases had no gene match. The CDR3 has 15 residues.

The rearrangement uses TRBV19 and TRBJ1-1; D gene ambiguous. Deletions cut 6 bases from V and 4 bases from J, with 18 bases between. The CDR3 sequence is 15 residues long. The germline V gene encodes CDR1 LNHDA and CDR2 SQIVND (reference sequence). CDR3 region: CASSSEGPRSTEAFF. For the CDR3, the DNA is TGTGCCAGTAGCTCTGAGGGCCCTAGGAGCACTGAAGCTTTCTTT.

This clone appeared a few times. J is TRBJ2-5 and V is TRBV7-7, with 7 bases aligning to TRBD1. Germline V gene sequence: CDR1 SSHAT, CDR2 FNYEAQ (reference sequence). V lost 4 bases, J lost 4 bases, and 9 bases stayed unmatched. This CDR3 has 15 amino acids. CDR3 in DNA: TGTGCCAGCAGCTCCACAGGGGAGTTCGGAGAGACCCAGTACTTC. Its protein product is CASSSTGEFGETQYF.

J is TRBJ2-3 and V is TRBV19; the D is unclear. The CDR3 loop spans 13 amino acids. CDR1 is LNHDA, CDR2 SQIVND, per germline (reference sequence). Trimming removed 1 base at V and 6 bases at J, with 8 bases between. The CDR3 DNA reads TGTGCCAGTAGTATAGTTAGAGAGGATACGCAGTATTTT. Amino acid sequence: CASSIVREDTQYF.

The V and J genes are TRBV7-2 and TRBJ2-7; D perhaps matches TRBD2 (6 bases). Germline CDR1 and CDR2: SGHTA and FQGNSA. The germline V and J ends were trimmed by 0 bases and 3 bases, with 9 bases remaining between them. CDR3 length equals 14 residues. The chain's CDR3 is CASSLALANYEQYF. CDR3 coding DNA: TGTGCCAGCAGCTTAGCACTAGCAAACTACGAGCAGTACTTC.

V is TRBV7-2 and J is TRBJ2-5; TRBD2 agrees at 7 bases. The J call could be wrong; TRBJ2-7 is a better fit for the DNA end. Per germline, CDR1 SGHTA and CDR2 FQGNSA. The CDR3 has 16 amino acids. This CDR3 is CASSLGGLTSLYEQYF. The CDR3 nucleotides read TGTGCCAGCAGCTTAGGCGGGCTGACTAGCCTATACGAGCAGTACTTC.

The chain combines TRBV11-2 with TRBJ2-3; 13 bases are a match to TRBD2. CDR3 length equals 19 residues. J was trimmed by 2 bases and V by 2 bases; bases with no gene match: 10. Germline V gives CDR1 SGHAT, CDR2 FQNNGV. In DNA form, the CDR3 reads TGTGCCAGCAGCTTATCCCCCCCGACTAGCGGGGGGTTCACAGATACGCAGTATTTT. This sequence encodes CASSLSPPTSGGFTDTQYF.

The rearrangement links TRBV9 to TRBJ2-7, with D possibly being TRBD2 (5 bases). The CDR3 consists of 14 residues. Germline loops: CDR1 SGDLS, CDR2 YYNGEE. V was cut by 0 bases and J by 1 base, with 8 bases left in between. CDR3 residues: CASSVEEGSYEQYF. The CDR3 bases are TGTGCCAGCAGCGTAGAAGAGGGATCCTACGAGCAGTACTTC.

The chain uses TRBV2 and TRBJ1-1; possibly TRBD1 for D (6 bases). V lost 6 bases to trimming and J lost 6 bases, with 20 bases between them. This CDR3 is 15 amino acids long. Germline values: CDR1 SNHLY, CDR2 FYNNEI. The CDR3 sequence: CASRIGGGRVPEAFF. As DNA, the CDR3 is TGTGCCAGCAGGATCGGGGGGGGGCGAGTGCCTGAAGCTTTCTTT.

This sequence joins TRBV27 and TRBJ2-1, with D possibly TRBD2 on 5 matching bases. The CDR3 is 17 residues long. CDR1 MNHEY and CDR2 SMNVEV come from the germline V gene (reference sequence). Trimming removed 2 bases from V and 1 base from J, with 15 bases in between. CDR3 in amino acids: CASSLRAGGSSYNEQFF. DNA of the CDR3: TGTGCCAGCAGTTTACGGGCGGGTGGTAGTTCCTACAATGAGCAGTTCTTC.

V and J are TRBV10-1 and TRBJ1-1; D ambiguous. V was clipped by 4 bases and J by 6 bases, with 12 bases between them. Looked up from germline, CDR1 is WNHNN and CDR2 is SYGVQD (reference sequence). The CDR3 runs 13 residues. The CDR3 DNA sequence: TGCGCCAGCAGTGTTGCTAGAAACGCTGAAGCTTTCTTT. This encodes CASSVARNAEAFF.

As concerns this clone: One end of the junction is discordant with germline, which a read error may explain. This sequence joins TRBV7-9 and TRBJ2-4; 8 nucleotides agree with TRBD1. Germline-derived CDR1 and CDR2 are SEHNR and FQNEAQ (reference sequence). The CDR3 length is 15 residues. The CDR3 reads CASSRTGLAKNSQYF. In DNA form, the CDR3 reads TGTGCCAGCAGCCGGACAGGGCTAGCCAAAAACAGTCAGTACTTC.